This TCR beta chain emerged from a study of Ad26.COV2.S vaccination and SARS-CoV-2 variants. This CDR3 has 16 residues. Germline V gene data show CDR1 as SGHAT and CDR2 as FQNNGV. V lost 0 bases to trimming and J lost 5 bases, with 17 bases between them. The treatment here: 15 to 20 received Ad26.COV2.S at low or high dose, single or two shots; several received placebo; per-sample allocation not given. Each sample was drawn 63 days after the first injection (of vaccine or placebo). Donor was an adult aged 18-55 years in Boston. Assay: immunoSEQ multiplex PCR; the TCRdb copy retains only in-frame clones and omits some. The sample holds 430,000 or so clones; more than 80% are singletons and the top ten take roughly an eighth.

This chain connects TRBV11-2 to TRBJ2-7; D uncertain. The input for sequencing was peripheral blood, taken in a trial of Ad26.COV2.S vaccine versus placebo. The source of this sequence is a person aged 18-65 years who received the Ad26.COV2.S COVID-19 vaccine or a placebo. Written as DNA, the CDR3 is TGTGCCAGCAGCTTAGACCAAACACCTCGCCTCCACGAGCAGTACTTC. It yields the protein CASSLDQTPRLHEQYF.